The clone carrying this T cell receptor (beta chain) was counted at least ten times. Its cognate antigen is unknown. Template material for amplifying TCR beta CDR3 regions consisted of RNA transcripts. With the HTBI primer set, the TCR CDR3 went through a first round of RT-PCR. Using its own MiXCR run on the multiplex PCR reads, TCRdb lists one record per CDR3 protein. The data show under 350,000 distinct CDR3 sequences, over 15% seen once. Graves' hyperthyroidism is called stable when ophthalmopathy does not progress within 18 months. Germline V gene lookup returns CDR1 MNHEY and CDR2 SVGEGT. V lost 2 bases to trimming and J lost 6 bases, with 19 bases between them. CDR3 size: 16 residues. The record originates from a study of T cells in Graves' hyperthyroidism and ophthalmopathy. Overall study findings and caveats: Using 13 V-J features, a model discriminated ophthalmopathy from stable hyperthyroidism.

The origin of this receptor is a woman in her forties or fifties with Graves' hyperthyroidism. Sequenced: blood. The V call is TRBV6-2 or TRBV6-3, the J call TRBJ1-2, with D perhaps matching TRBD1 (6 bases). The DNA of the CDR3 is TGTGCCAGCAGTTACGCCCAACAGGGTATAGGACATGGCTACACCTTC. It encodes CASSYAQQGIGHGYTF.